These 17 T cell receptor beta chains were all obtained from the same sample, sequenced in a study of cytomegalovirus exposure and HLA in healthy donors. The primer mix had 60 Vbeta and 13 Jbeta primers. This table comes from immunoSEQ multiplex PCR, and its TCRdb copy is limited to in-frame clones, with some not included. Of 100,000 to 150,000 clones listed, approximately 80% are singletons. The sample comprised PBMCs. The receptors shown here come from a man aged 25 to 40 in good health and CMV-seropositive.

This clone was found a few times. The chain carries TRBV11-2 and TRBJ2-7, with a weak D call TRBD1 (5 bases). V shed 3 bases and J shed 2 bases, with 8 bases lying between them. CDR3 length: 13 amino acids. The germline V gene encodes CDR1 SGHAT and CDR2 FQNNGV. As DNA, the CDR3 is TGTGCCAGCAGCTTCGGACAAGCCTACGAGCAGTACTTC. Its protein is CASSFGQAYEQYF.

This clone was recorded a few times. This rearrangement joins TRBV6-4 to TRBJ2-2, with D maybe TRBD1 (7 bases). Germline assignment: CDR1 MRHNA and CDR2 SNTAGT. This CDR3 comprises 16 residues. Trimming stripped 3 bases from V and 4 bases from J, with 15 bases between. The CDR3 spells CASSEFDREVTGELFF. The CDR3, as DNA: TGTGCCAGCAGTGAGTTCGACAGGGAGGTCACCGGGGAGCTGTTTTTT.

The gene calls are TRBV6-6 and TRBJ1-2; perhaps TRBD1 as D (6 bases). The CDR3 covers 14 residues. The V gene lost 4 bases and the J gene lost 4 bases, with 13 bases spanning the gap. Germline V CDR1 and CDR2: MNHNY, SVGAGI (reference sequence). In DNA form, the CDR3 reads TGTGCCAGCAGTTCGTCAGGGGCGACCTATGGCTACACCTTC. Its translation: CASSSSGATYGYTF.

V and J are TRBV6-5 and TRBJ2-5, with 7 nucleotides matching TRBD2. In germline, CDR1 is MNHEY, CDR2 SVGAGI. The junction had 14 bases not matched to a gene; V was cut back by 7 bases and J by 9 bases. The CDR3 contains 14 residues. The CDR3 loop is CASNPTWTSKSQYF. CDR3 sequence (DNA): TGTGCCAGCAATCCTACCTGGACTAGTAAGTCCCAGTACTTC.

This chain links TRBV6-5 with TRBJ2-7; D not certain. The germline V and J ends were trimmed by 6 bases and 2 bases, with 11 bases remaining between them. There are 13 residues in the CDR3. CDR1 and CDR2 (germline): MNHEY, SVGAGI. This CDR3 reads CASSLFSTYEQYF. The CDR3 DNA reads as TGTGCCAGCAGCCTATTCTCCACCTACGAGCAGTACTTC.

This clone was observed once. V is TRBV27 and J is TRBJ2-3; unclear D gene. Germline CDR1 reads MNHEY; CDR2 reads SMNVEV (reference sequence). The CDR3 covers 14 residues. V was shortened by 3 bases and J by 2 bases, with 9 bases between the two germline ends. Here the CDR3 reads CASSLSSNTDTQYF. As DNA, the CDR3 is TGTGCCAGCAGTTTGTCGAGTAACACAGATACGCAGTATTTT.

The chain couples TRBV14 to TRBJ2-3, with 14 bases matching TRBD2. The CDR3 extends over 16 amino acids. With V trimmed by 3 bases and J by 11 bases, 10 bases remained unmatched. Germline assignment: CDR1 SGHDN and CDR2 FVKESK. The CDR3 region is CASSHRTSGRPIMQYF. In DNA form, the CDR3 reads TGTGCCAGCAGCCATCGGACTAGCGGGAGGCCGATTATGCAGTATTTT.

The chain recombines TRBV6-5 with TRBJ1-1; 7 nucleotides match TRBD1. CDR1 and CDR2 (germline): MNHEY, SVGAGI. V lost 8 bases and J lost 6; bases outside the gene matches: 9. CDR3 length: 13 residues. CDR3 residues: CASAHDRDAEAFF. The CDR3 bases are TGTGCCAGCGCCCATGACAGGGACGCTGAAGCTTTCTTT.

V and J are TRBV7-2 and TRBJ2-3; D remains ambiguous. V was trimmed by 5 bases and J by 1 base, leaving 7 bases between them. The CDR3 consists of 13 residues. Per germline, CDR1 SGHTA and CDR2 FQGNSA. CDR3 sequence: CASSSAGTDTQYF. CDR3 nucleotides: TGTGCCAGCAGCAGCGCGGGCACAGATACGCAGTATTTT.

This chain joins TRBV6-5 and TRBJ2-3, with D perhaps matching TRBD1 (5 bases). CDR1 and CDR2 (germline): MNHEY, SVGAGI. The CDR3 covers 13 residues. V lost 6 bases, J lost 0 bases, and 7 bases lay in between. Here the CDR3 reads CASRGPSTDTQYF. CDR3 DNA sequence: TGTGCCAGCAGGGGGCCCAGCACAGATACGCAGTATTTT.

The chain employs TRBV14 and TRBJ2-3; TRBD2 aligns across 12 bases. The V segment lost 0 bases and the J segment 3 bases; nucleotides outside the gene matches: 4. CDR3 length: 17 amino acids. From germline, CDR1 is SGHDN and CDR2 FVKESK. DNA for the CDR3: TGTGCCAGCAGCCAAGATCTAGCGGGAGGGCCGACAGATACGCAGTATTTT. It specifies CASSQDLAGGPTDTQYF.

The rearrangement links TRBV5-1 to TRBJ1-1; 10 nucleotides line up with TRBD1. This CDR3 has 15 amino acids. CDR1 is SGHRS and CDR2 is YFSETQ in the germline V gene. The junction had 4 bases not matched to a gene; V was cut back by 4 bases and J by 1 base. CDR3 amino acids: CASSQGQGPNTEAFF. The CDR3 DNA is TGCGCCAGCAGCCAGGGACAGGGGCCGAACACTGAAGCTTTCTTT.

This clone was seen a few times. The chain uses TRBV5-1 and TRBJ2-1, with D perhaps matching TRBD1 (6 bases). V lost 1 base and J 0 bases, leaving 11 bases between the germline ends. Germline CDR1 SGHRS, CDR2 YFSETQ. This CDR3 has 16 residues. CDR3 coding DNA: TGCGCCAGCAGCTTGACAGGGCAAAGCTCCTACAATGAGCAGTTCTTC. Protein: CASSLTGQSSYNEQFF. The full variable domain, rest sourced from reference TRBV5-1 and TRBJ2-1, is KAGVTQTPRYLIKTRGQQVTLSCSPISGHRSVSWYQQTPGQGLQFLFEYFSETQRNKGNFPGRFSGRQFSNSRSEMNVSTLELGDSALYLCASSLTGQSSYNEQFFGPGTRLTVL.

This chain uses TRBV28 with TRBJ1-5, with D unresolved. Trimming removed 4 bases from V and 5 bases from J, with 15 bases in between. The CDR3 is 15 residues long. Germline V gene lookup returns CDR1 MDHEN and CDR2 SYDVKM. The CDR3 bases are TGTGCCAGCAGTTCCTTGCGACGGGTGGATCAGCCCCAGCATTTT. Translating gives CASSSLRRVDQPQHF.

The J gene is TRBJ2-2, the V gene TRBV6-1, with a possible D match to TRBD1 (6 bases). V was clipped by 5 bases and J by 4 bases, with 14 bases between them. Per the germline V gene, CDR1 is MNHNS and CDR2 is SASEGT. The CDR3 consists of 15 residues. The CDR3 coding sequence is TGTGCCAGCAGTCCAGGGGTTCCCCTCACCGGGGAGCTGTTTTTT. It encodes CASSPGVPLTGELFF.

The chain recombines TRBV30 with TRBJ2-1; TRBD2 agrees at 8 bases. The CDR3 extends over 15 amino acids. The V and J ends lost 3 bases and 3 bases, in that order; junction bases with no gene match: 7. Germline lookup yields CDR1 GTSNPN and CDR2 SVGIG (reference sequence). The CDR3 DNA is TGTGCCTGGAGACTAGGTAGCGGGATCTACAATGAGCAGTTCTTC. Translating gives CAWRLGSGIYNEQFF.

The V call is TRBV15, the J call TRBJ2-1; 12 bases are shared with TRBD2. CDR3 size: 16 residues. The V segment lost 5 bases and the J segment 6 bases; nucleotides outside the gene matches: 8. Germline CDR1 and CDR2: LNHNV and YYDKDF (reference sequence). CDR3 nucleotide sequence: TGTGCCACCAGCGCCGGATTGGGACTAGCGGGCAATGAGCAGTTCTTC. Translating gives CATSAGLGLAGNEQFF.